A selection of T cell receptor beta chains follows, all from one sample in a study of OX40 agonist ivuxolimab in advanced cancers. Repertoires were generated with immunoSEQ multiplex PCR, while TCRdb's copy carries only in-frame clones and drops some. This sample has tens of thousands of clones, with approximately 91% found just once. The sample here was CD4+ or CD8+ T cells sorted from blood, taken in a trial of the OX40 agonist ivuxolimab. The receptor set was obtained from an adult with an advanced solid tumor such as melanoma, head and neck, liver or kidney cancer. Each CDR3 is given with its conserved first and last residue. The D gene is left open where the match is weak. Size tells how often a clone was seen (once, few, many) or the class of an expanded clone, and some rows leave it out.

>TRBV6-5|NA|TRBJ1-1|NA
TGTGCCAGCAAGGTAGCGGGAGGAGGCACTGAAGCTTTCTTT
CASKVAGGGTEAFF
>TRBV28|TRBD2|TRBJ2-1|NA
TGTGCCAGCCGAAGGACTAGCCATGAGCAGTTCTTC
CASRRTSHEQFF
>TRBV11-2|NA|TRBJ1-1|NA
TGTGCCAGCAGCCTCCATAACACTGAAGCTTTCTTT
CASSLHNTEAFF
>TRBV6-1|NA|TRBJ1-3|once
TGTGCCACCTTGGACAAGCACTCTGGAAACACCATATATTTT
CATLDKHSGNTIYF
>TRBV5-1|NA|TRBJ1-4|NA
TGCGCCAGCAGCTTGGAGAGCGGGGGAGCTGCAACTAATGAAAAACTGTTTTTT
CASSLESGGAATNEKLFF
>TRBV27|TRBD1|TRBJ1-6|NA
TGTGCCAGCAGTCCGACAGGGCCTTATAATTCACCCCTCCACTTT
CASSPTGPYNSPLHF
>TRBV28|NA|TRBJ1-2|NA
TGTGCCAGCAGCACCGGGAACTCCAACGGCTACACCTTC
CASSTGNSNGYTF
>TRBV5-1|TRBD1|TRBJ2-5|NA
TGCGCCAGCAGCCACCTCGCCGGGACAGAAGTACAAGAGACCCAGTACTTC
CASSHLAGTEVQETQYF
>TRBV19|TRBD1|TRBJ1-5|NA
TGTGCCAGCACCGGGACAGGGGGTTATAGCAATCAGCCCCAGCATTTT
CASTGTGGYSNQPQHF
>TRBV10-3|NA|TRBJ2-1|NA
TGTGCCATCAGTGGTGGTAGCGGCGGCAGCTCCTACAATGAGCAGTTCTTC
CAISGGSGGSSYNEQFF
>TRBV7-3|NA|TRBJ2-7|NA
TGTGCCAGCAGCTTAAATGCAGGGTCGGCCTACGAGCAGTACTTC
CASSLNAGSAYEQYF
>TRBV4-1|TRBD2|TRBJ2-1|NA
TGCGCCAGCAGCCGGGGACTAGTTGGGTACAATGAGCAGTTCTTC
CASSRGLVGYNEQFF
>TRBV5-1|TRBD2|TRBJ2-1|NA
TGCGCCAGCAGCGGGACTAGCGGTTACAATGAGCAGTTCTTC
CASSGTSGYNEQFF
>TRBV30|NA|TRBJ1-1|NA
TGTGCCTGGAACCGGGTCAGAACGGGCACTGAAGCTTTCTTT
CAWNRVRTGTEAFF
>TRBV4-3|NA|TRBJ2-2|once
TGCGCCAGCAGCCAAGATGTGAACACCGGGGAGCTGTTTTTT
CASSQDVNTGELFF
>TRBV5-1|NA|TRBJ2-3|few
TGCGCCAGCAGCTTGGGAGGGGCCCACTACACAGATACGCAGTATTTT
CASSLGGAHYTDTQYF
>TRBV27|TRBD2|TRBJ2-1|once
TGTGCCAGCAAACCTGGACTAGCGGGCCTATACAATGAGCAGTTCTTC
CASKPGLAGLYNEQFF
>TRBV7-2|NA|TRBJ1-3|NA
TGTGCCAGCAGCCCCGTGAGACGGGGGTATGGAAACACCATATATTTT
CASSPVRRGYGNTIYF
>TRBV7-2|NA|TRBJ2-2|NA
TGTGCCAGCAGCTTAGAGGGGGACATCACCGGGGAGCTGTTTTTT
CASSLEGDITGELFF
>TRBV5-1|NA|TRBJ2-3|once
TGCGCCAGCAGCTTGACAGGACCTAGCACAGATACGCAGTATTTT
CASSLTGPSTDTQYF
>TRBV14|NA|TRBJ1-2|NA
TGTGCCAGCAGCCAAGACAAACACTATGGCTACACCTTC
CASSQDKHYGYTF
>TRBV6-6|TRBD1|TRBJ2-1|NA
TGTGCCAGCAGTTACTCGGGACAGGTTTCTCCTGAGCAGTTCTTC
CASSYSGQVSPEQFF
>TRBV7-2|TRBD1|TRBJ1-2|once
TGTGCCAGCAGCCCGGCCCCGGGACAGGGATATGGCTACACCTTC
CASSPAPGQGYGYTF
>TRBV30|NA|TRBJ2-7|NA
TGTGCCTGGAGTGTATGGGGCTACGAGCAGTACTTC
CAWSVWGYEQYF
>TRBV28|NA|TRBJ2-7|NA
TGTGCCAGCAGTTCGGACGGTGTCGGTAGTTACGAGCAGTACTTC
CASSSDGVGSYEQYF
>TRBV7-8|NA|TRBJ2-3|NA
TGTGCCAGCAGCCCTGTCCACAGCACAGATACGCAGTATTTT
CASSPVHSTDTQYF
>TRBV11-2|NA|TRBJ2-5|NA
TGTGCCAGCAGCTTAGGTTCGGCAGGGTTCCCCCTTCCCCAGTACTTC
CASSLGSAGFPLPQYF
>TRBV20-1|NA|TRBJ2-5|NA
TGCAGTGCTAGTATGGGGGAGACCCAGTACTTC
CSASMGETQYF
>TRBV28|TRBD2|TRBJ2-1|NA
TGTGCCAGCAGTTTCTCTAGCGGGGGGAACAATGAGCAGTTCTTC
CASSFSSGGNNEQFF
>TRBV5-4|NA|TRBJ1-2|NA
TGTGCCAGCAGCTTGGAGTACGTTGGCTATGGCTACACCTTC
CASSLEYVGYGYTF
>TRBV7-8|NA|TRBJ1-6|NA
TGTGCCAGCAGCTTAGCTCCGGATAATTCACCCCTCCACTTT
CASSLAPDNSPLHF
>TRBV5-4|NA|TRBJ2-3|NA
TGTGCCAGCAGCCTGCAGGGGAGTGGTACGCAGTATTTT
CASSLQGSGTQYF
>TRBV2|NA|TRBJ2-1|NA
TGTGCCAGCAGTGAAGGGGTAGCGGGACAGGAGCAGTTCTTC
CASSEGVAGQEQFF
>TRBV7-8|NA|TRBJ1-2|NA
TGTGCCAGCAGCCAGTCGGAGCGCTATGGCTACACCTTC
CASSQSERYGYTF
>TRBV28|NA|TRBJ1-2|NA
TGTGCCAGCAGGAACCCTCAAGGCTATGGCTACACCTTC
CASRNPQGYGYTF
>TRBV10-3|TRBD1|TRBJ2-7|NA
TGTGCCATCAGTGGGACAGGGTTGTCCTACGAGCAGTACTTC
CAISGTGLSYEQYF
>TRBV5-6|NA|TRBJ2-5|NA
TGTGCCAGCAGCTTGAATCGGGCCGAGGTGGGCGAGACCCAGTACTTC
CASSLNRAEVGETQYF
>TRBV29-1|NA|TRBJ1-2|NA
TGCAGCGCCACAGGGTCCCTTGACTATGGCTACACCTTC
CSATGSLDYGYTF
>TRBV5-4|TRBD2|TRBJ2-3|NA
TGTGCCAGCAGCTTGGTTGGGAGGGCAGATACGCAGTATTTT
CASSLVGRADTQYF
>TRBV11-2|TRBD2|TRBJ2-7|NA
TGTGCCAGCAGCTCGAGCGGGGGCGAGCAGTACTTC
CASSSSGGEQYF
>TRBV28|TRBD2|TRBJ2-2|NA
TGTGCCAGCATTAGCGGGAGGACCGGGGAGCTGTTTTTT
CASISGRTGELFF
>TRBV7-8|NA|TRBJ2-5|NA
TGTGCCAGCAGCCAATCTAGGGGCGAGACCCAGTACTTC
CASSQSRGETQYF
>TRBV4-3|NA|TRBJ2-2|NA
TGCGCCAGCAGCCAAGACCCTCCGGGGAACACCGGGGAGCTGTTTTTT
CASSQDPPGNTGELFF
>TRBV7-9|TRBD1|TRBJ1-1|NA
TGTGCCAGCAGCGCAGGTTCGCAGGGGGCAAACACTGAAGCTTTCTTT
CASSAGSQGANTEAFF
>TRBV7-9|NA|TRBJ1-6|NA
TGTGCCAGCAGCTTAACCCCTAGCCCTTATTCACCCCTCCACTTT
CASSLTPSPYSPLHF
>TRBV11-2|NA|TRBJ2-3|NA
TGTGCCAGCAGCTTCCAGCAAGCAGATACGCAGTATTTT
CASSFQQADTQYF
>TRBV4-3|TRBD2|TRBJ2-7|NA
TGCGCCAGCAGCCAAGGGGCAGGGACTAGCGGGGGGGAGAGCCGAGGGGAGCAGTACTTC
CASSQGAGTSGGESRGEQYF
>TRBV2|NA|TRBJ2-5|NA
TGTGCCAGCAGTGATGTGGGACACCTCCAAGAGACCCAGTACTTC
CASSDVGHLQETQYF
>TRBV28|NA|TRBJ1-1|NA
TGTGCCAGCAGTTCTTTAGGAACAGAGGGGAACACTGAAGCTTTCTTT
CASSSLGTEGNTEAFF
>TRBV10-2|NA|TRBJ1-2|NA
TGCGCCAGCAGTCCGTTAGGGATCTATGGCTACACCTTC
CASSPLGIYGYTF
>TRBV7-9|NA|TRBJ2-7|NA
TGTGCCAGCAGCCCACCGGAGGCAGCAGACGAGCAGTACTTC
CASSPPEAADEQYF
>TRBV15|TRBD2|TRBJ2-2|few
TGTGCCACCAGCAGAGTAGCGGGAGAAACCGGGGAGCTGTTTTTT
CATSRVAGETGELFF
>TRBV6-1|NA|TRBJ2-3|NA
TGTGCCAGCCTCGACAGATTCACAGATACGCAGTATTTT
CASLDRFTDTQYF
>TRBV6-1|TRBD2|TRBJ2-7|NA
TGTGCCAGCACCGAGGGACTAGCGGGGATCGGAGAGCAGTACTTC
CASTEGLAGIGEQYF